This T cell receptor beta chain was documented in a study of low-dose radiotherapy and immunotherapy resistance in tumors. Study information: The treatment that patients received was intravenous nivolumab 240 mg every two weeks plus ipilimumab 1 mg/kg every six weeks. On cycle 1 day 1, patients started four cycles of oral aspirin 300 mg daily.

CDR1 KGHDR and CDR2 SFDVKD come from the germline V gene. The CDR3 covers 17 residues. The ends were cut back, 3 bases at V and 7 bases at J, with 24 bases in the middle. This clonotype was detected a few times. A far larger clone lies a single base away; this is likely a read error. Specified time point: after trial treatment. Treatment of the sample: LDRT plus nivolumab, ipilimumab, low-dose cyclophosphamide and aspirin (RACIN trial). As their treatment, donors received nivolumab, ipilimumab, aspirin, low-dose cyclophosphamide and low-dose radiotherapy. TRAV- and TRBV-specific primers were used for first-strand cDNA, which covered alpha and beta chains. The authors amplified TCRs for 20 PCR cycles with a constant-region primer and a V-primer adapter. In vitro transcription served to amplify the isolated mRNA. TCRdb reanalysed the reads using MiXCR and keeps one entry per CDR3 protein. The sample records tens of thousands of distinct CDR3 sequences, less than 30% being singletons.

V is TRBV24-1 and J is TRBJ2-7; D gene unclear. This clonotype was obtained from a male donor with prostate cancer. The source material was PBMCs, sampled after low-dose radiotherapy plus immunotherapy. The CDR3 DNA sequence: TGTGCCACCAGTGATCCCTCCCTCGGGTACTCCTACAATGAGCAGTACTTC. It encodes CATSDPSLGYSYNEQYF.